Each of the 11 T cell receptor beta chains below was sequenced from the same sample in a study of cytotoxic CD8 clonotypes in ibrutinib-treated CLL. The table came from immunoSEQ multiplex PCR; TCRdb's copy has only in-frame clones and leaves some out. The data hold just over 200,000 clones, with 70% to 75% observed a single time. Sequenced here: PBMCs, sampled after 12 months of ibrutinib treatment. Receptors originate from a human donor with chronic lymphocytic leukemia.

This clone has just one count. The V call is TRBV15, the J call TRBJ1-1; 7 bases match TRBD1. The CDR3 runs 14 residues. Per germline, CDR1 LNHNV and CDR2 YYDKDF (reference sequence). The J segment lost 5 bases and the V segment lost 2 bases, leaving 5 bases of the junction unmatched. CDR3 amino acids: CATSRPTGRTEAFF. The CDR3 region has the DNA TGTGCCACCAGCAGACCGACAGGGCGAACTGAAGCTTTCTTT.

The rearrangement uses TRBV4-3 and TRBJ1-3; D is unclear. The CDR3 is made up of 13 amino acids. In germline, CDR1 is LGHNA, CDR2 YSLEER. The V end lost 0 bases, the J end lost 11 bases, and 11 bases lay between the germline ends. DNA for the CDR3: TGCGCCAGCAGCCAAGATTGGGCGGCCGCCATATATTTT. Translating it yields CASSQDWAAAIYF.

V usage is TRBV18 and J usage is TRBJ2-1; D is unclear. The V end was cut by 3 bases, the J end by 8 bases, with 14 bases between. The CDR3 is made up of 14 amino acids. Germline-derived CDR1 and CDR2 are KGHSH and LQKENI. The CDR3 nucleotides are TGTGCCAGCTCACCCCACCCCCCGCCGGATGAGCAGTTCTTC. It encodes CASSPHPPPDEQFF.

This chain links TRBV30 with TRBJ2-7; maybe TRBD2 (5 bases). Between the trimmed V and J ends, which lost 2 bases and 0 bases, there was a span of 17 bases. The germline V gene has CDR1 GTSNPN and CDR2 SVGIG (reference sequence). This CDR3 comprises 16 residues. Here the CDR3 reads CAWSPPLLVASYEQYF. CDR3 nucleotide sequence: TGTGCCTGGAGTCCGCCTTTACTAGTAGCCTCCTACGAGCAGTACTTC.

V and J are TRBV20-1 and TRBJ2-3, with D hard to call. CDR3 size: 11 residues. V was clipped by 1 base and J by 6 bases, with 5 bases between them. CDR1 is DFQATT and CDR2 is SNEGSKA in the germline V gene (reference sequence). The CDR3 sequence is CSARVRDTQYF. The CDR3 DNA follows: TGCAGTGCTAGAGTAAGGGATACGCAGTATTTT.

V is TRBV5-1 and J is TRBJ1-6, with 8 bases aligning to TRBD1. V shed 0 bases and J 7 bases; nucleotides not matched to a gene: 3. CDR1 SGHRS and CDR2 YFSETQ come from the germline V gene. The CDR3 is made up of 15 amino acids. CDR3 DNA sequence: TGCGCCAGCAGCTTGGGACAGGGGACGAATTCACCCCTCCACTTT. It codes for CASSLGQGTNSPLHF.

CDR3 DNA: TGTGCCAGCAGCCGGGGGCCGGGACAGGGTTACACCGGGGAGCTGTTTTTT. It yields the protein CASSRGPGQGYTGELFF. The genes are TRBV11-2 and TRBJ2-2; 9 bases are a match to TRBD1. The CDR3 sequence is 17 residues long. V lost 5 bases and J lost 3; bases outside the gene matches: 10. Looked up from germline, CDR1 is SGHAT and CDR2 is FQNNGV.

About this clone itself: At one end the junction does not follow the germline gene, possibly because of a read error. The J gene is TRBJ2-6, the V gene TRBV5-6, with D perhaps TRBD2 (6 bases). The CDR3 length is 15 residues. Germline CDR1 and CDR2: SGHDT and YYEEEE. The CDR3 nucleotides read TGTGCCAGCAGCTCCAGGGAGGCCGGGGCCAACGTTCTGACTTTC. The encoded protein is CASSSREAGANVLTF.

The CDR3 nucleotides read TGTGCCAGCAGCCTGTCCGGGGATACGCAGTATTTT. This encodes CASSLSGDTQYF. This chain links TRBV7-2 with TRBJ2-3, with D uncertain. The ends were cut back, 5 bases at V and 6 bases at J, with 9 bases in the middle. From germline, CDR1 is SGHTA and CDR2 FQGNSA. This CDR3 is built from 12 residues.

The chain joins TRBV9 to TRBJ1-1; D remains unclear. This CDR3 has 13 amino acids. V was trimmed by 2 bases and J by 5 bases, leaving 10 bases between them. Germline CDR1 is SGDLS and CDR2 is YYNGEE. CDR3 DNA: TGTGCCAGCAGCGTGTGGCCTGGGACTGAAGCTTTCTTT. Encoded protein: CASSVWPGTEAFF.

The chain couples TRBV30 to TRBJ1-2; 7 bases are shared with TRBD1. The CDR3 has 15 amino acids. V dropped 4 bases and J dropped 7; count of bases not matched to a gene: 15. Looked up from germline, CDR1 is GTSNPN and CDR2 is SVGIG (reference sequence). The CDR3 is CAWKFRDRVFGGYTF. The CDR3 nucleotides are TGTGCCTGGAAGTTTCGAGACAGGGTTTTCGGTGGCTACACCTTC.